The next 15 T cell receptor beta chains were all read from a single sample in a study of blood T cell repertoires in COVID-19. Using immunoSEQ multiplex PCR, the repertoire was profiled, and TCRdb retains in-frame clones only, with some absent. The sample includes 200,000 to 250,000 clones, 80% of them seen just once. Sample: peripheral blood. These receptors were obtained from a woman in her seventies with acute or convalescent COVID-19.

The chain couples TRBV14 to TRBJ2-2; 7 nucleotides match TRBD1. V shed 3 bases and J 0 bases; nucleotides not matched to a gene: 4. The CDR3 has 16 residues. Per germline, CDR1 SGHDN and CDR2 FVKESK. CDR3 DNA: TGTGCCAGCAGCCATCTTGGGACAGCGAACACCGGGGAGCTGTTTTTT. Protein sequence: CASSHLGTANTGELFF.

The CDR3 DNA reads as TGTGCCAGCGGGTTGGGTCAGGGGATGGGCGAGCAGTACTTC. Translated: CASGLGQGMGEQYF. The chain carries TRBV2 and TRBJ2-7, with D perhaps TRBD1 (6 bases). The germline gives CDR1 SNHLY, CDR2 FYNNEI. CDR3 size: 14 residues. V lost 8 bases and J lost 6, with 20 bases in between.

This clone was detected once. The gene calls are TRBV30 and TRBJ1-1, with D tentatively TRBD1 (5 bases). The CDR3 runs to 14 residues. Germline CDR1 GTSNPN, CDR2 SVGIG (reference sequence). V was trimmed by 2 bases and J by 1 base, leaving 11 bases between them. The CDR3 loop is CAWSLRGRNTEAFF. CDR3 nucleotides: TGTGCCTGGAGTCTACGGGGGAGGAACACTGAAGCTTTCTTT.

The chain uses TRBV6-1 and TRBJ1-5; 8 bases are a match to TRBD1. Germline CDR1 and CDR2: MNHNS and SASEGT. This CDR3 is built from 16 residues. Germline trimming cut 2 bases from V and 3 bases from J; bases unmatched to any gene: 6. CDR3 DNA: TGTGCCAGCAGTGAATACGGCAGGGGGCCCAATCAGCCCCAGCATTTT. It specifies CASSEYGRGPNQPQHF.

This rearrangement joins TRBV5-4 to TRBJ1-3; a weak D match, TRBD1 (5 bases). Trimming pared 0 bases from V and 0 bases from J, leaving 10 bases between. Germline V lookup: CDR1 SGHNT, CDR2 YYREEE (reference sequence). There are 16 residues in the CDR3. The CDR3 coding sequence is TGTGCCAGCAGCTTGGGGGGGGACCACTCTGGAAACACCATATATTTT. This codes for CASSLGGDHSGNTIYF.

The sample holds a few counts of this clone. The V call is TRBV5-1, the J call TRBJ1-2; the D is unclear. The CDR3 loop spans 13 amino acids. Trimming cost V 1 base and J 3 bases, with 7 bases left between them. CDR1 and CDR2 from the germline V gene are SGHRS and YFSETQ. CDR3 coding DNA: TGCGCCAGCAGCTTGAACGGGGACTATGGCTACACCTTC. It yields the protein CASSLNGDYGYTF.

The chain carries TRBV29-1 and TRBJ2-1; the D gene is possibly TRBD1 (6 bases). V lost 4 bases to trimming and J lost 6 bases, with 16 bases between them. This CDR3 is built from 14 residues. Per the germline V gene, CDR1 is SQVTM and CDR2 is ANQGSEA. CDR3: CSVASNTGFNEQFF. The CDR3 DNA follows: TGCAGCGTTGCGTCCAACACAGGGTTCAATGAGCAGTTCTTC.

CDR3 loop: CASNPGLAANVLTF. The CDR3 DNA follows: TGTGCCAGCAACCCGGGACTAGCGGCCAACGTCCTGACTTTC. The chain uses TRBV7-2 and TRBJ2-6; 9 nucleotides line up with TRBD2. The J segment lost 6 bases and the V segment lost 7 bases, leaving 4 bases of the junction unmatched. There are 14 residues in the CDR3. The germline gives CDR1 SGHTA, CDR2 FQGNSA.

This clone was recorded a few times. The genes are TRBV27 and TRBJ2-5, with TRBD1 identical over 9 bases. The CDR3 extends over 15 amino acids. V lost 5 bases to trimming and J lost 4 bases; unmatched junction nucleotides: 8. Germline values: CDR1 MNHEY, CDR2 SMNVEV (reference sequence). CDR3: CASSPRQGVGETQYF. In nucleotides, the CDR3 is TGTGCCAGCAGTCCACGACAGGGGGTTGGAGAGACCCAGTACTTC.

This rearrangement joins TRBV6-2 or TRBV6-3 to TRBJ2-5; 13 positions match TRBD2. This CDR3 has 16 residues. Germline-derived CDR1 and CDR2 are MNHEY and SVGEGT. The junction had 6 bases not matched to a gene; V was cut back by 5 bases and J by 3 bases. In nucleotides, the CDR3 is TGTGCCAGCAGTAGACCCGGGACTAGCGGGGAAGAGACCCAGTACTTC. This codes for CASSRPGTSGEETQYF.

J is TRBJ2-5 and V is TRBV4-2, with 10 bases identical to TRBD2. The CDR3 extends over 14 amino acids. CDR1 is LGHNA, CDR2 YNFKEQ, per germline. Trimming took 3 bases from V and 5 from J; bases not matched to a gene: 3. The DNA of the CDR3 is TGTGCCAGCAGCCAGGGGACTAGCGTGGAGACCCAGTACTTC. This sequence encodes CASSQGTSVETQYF.

The chain employs TRBV6-5 and TRBJ2-7; D is uncertain. CDR1 and CDR2 (germline): MNHEY, SVGAGI. This CDR3 contains 15 residues. V lost 2 bases and J 3 bases, leaving 14 bases between the germline ends. CDR3 DNA: TGTGCCAGCAGTTACGGTGCGGTAGGTAGCTACGAGCAGTACTTC. This codes for CASSYGAVGSYEQYF.

The chain employs TRBV2 and TRBJ2-5; no reliable D call. The V and J ends lost 2 bases and 0 bases respectively, with 7 bases between them. Germline lookup yields CDR1 SNHLY and CDR2 FYNNEI. This CDR3 contains 14 residues. The CDR3 is CASSETVYQETQYF. The CDR3 nucleotides are TGTGCCAGCAGTGAAACTGTGTACCAAGAGACCCAGTACTTC.

This chain links TRBV6-2 or TRBV6-3 with TRBJ2-3; D unclear. CDR1 and CDR2 (germline): MNHEY, SVGEGT. V was clipped by 0 bases and J by 2 bases, with 9 bases between them. The CDR3 is 15 residues long. CDR3 protein: CASSYSIQTTDTQYF. CDR3 in DNA: TGTGCCAGCAGTTACTCGATACAGACCACAGATACGCAGTATTTT.

This chain connects TRBV5-1 to TRBJ2-3; 10 bases are a match to TRBD1. Germline CDR1 reads SGHRS; CDR2 reads YFSETQ. V lost 4 bases, J lost 9 bases, and 14 bases stayed unmatched. This CDR3 is 16 amino acids long. The CDR3 protein is CASSHLGTGATETQYF. CDR3 DNA: TGCGCCAGCAGCCACCTCGGGACAGGGGCAACCGAGACGCAGTATTTT. Drawing the rest from reference TRBV5-1 and TRBJ2-3, the complete variable domain is KAGVTQTPRYLIKTRGQQVTLSCSPISGHRSVSWYQQTPGQGLQFLFEYFSETQRNKGNFPGRFSGRQFSNSRSEMNVSTLELGDSALYLCASSHLGTGATETQYFGPGTRLTVL.